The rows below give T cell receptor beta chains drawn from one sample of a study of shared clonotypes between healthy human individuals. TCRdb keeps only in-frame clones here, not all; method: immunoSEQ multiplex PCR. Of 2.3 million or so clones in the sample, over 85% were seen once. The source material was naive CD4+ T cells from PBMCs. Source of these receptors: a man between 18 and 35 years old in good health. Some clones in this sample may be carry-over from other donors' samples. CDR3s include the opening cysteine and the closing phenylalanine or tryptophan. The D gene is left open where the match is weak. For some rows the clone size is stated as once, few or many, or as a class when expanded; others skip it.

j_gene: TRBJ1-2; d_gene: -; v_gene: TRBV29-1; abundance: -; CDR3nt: TGCAGCGTTGAAGCACAGGTAGACGTCTATGGCTACACCTTC; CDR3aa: CSVEAQVDVYGYTF
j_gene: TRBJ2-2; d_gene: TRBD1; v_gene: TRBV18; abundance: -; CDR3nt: TGTGCCAGCTCACCTCAGGGACAGGGGTTAACCGGGGAGCTGTTTTTT; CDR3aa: CASSPQGQGLTGELFF
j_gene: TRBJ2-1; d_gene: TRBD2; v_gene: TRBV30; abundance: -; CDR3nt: TGTGCCTGGAGCCTAGCGGGCTATCTCTACAATGAGCAGTTCTTC; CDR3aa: CAWSLAGYLYNEQFF
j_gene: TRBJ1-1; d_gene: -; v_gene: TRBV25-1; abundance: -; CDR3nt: TGTGCCAGCAGTGAGCCAGGGGCTGGAATGAACACTGAAGCTTTCTTT; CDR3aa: CASSEPGAGMNTEAFF
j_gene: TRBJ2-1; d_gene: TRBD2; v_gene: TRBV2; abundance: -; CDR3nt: TGTGCCAGCACCCGGACAGTTACTAGCGGGAGAGACTTCTTC; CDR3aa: CASTRTVTSGRDFF
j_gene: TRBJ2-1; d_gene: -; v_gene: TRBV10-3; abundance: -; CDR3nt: TGTGCCATCAGTGAGATTTCTACCACCAATGAGCAGTTCTTC; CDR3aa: CAISEISTTNEQFF
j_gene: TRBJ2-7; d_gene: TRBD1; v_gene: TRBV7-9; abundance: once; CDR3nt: TGTGCCAGCAGCTTAGGCCAGACAGGGTTGGGAGATTACGAGCAGTACTTC; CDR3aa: CASSLGQTGLGDYEQYF
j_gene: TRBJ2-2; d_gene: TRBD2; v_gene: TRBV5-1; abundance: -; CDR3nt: TGCGCCAGCAGCCTGGGACTAGCGGGAGGCACCGGGGAGCTGTTTTTT; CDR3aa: CASSLGLAGGTGELFF
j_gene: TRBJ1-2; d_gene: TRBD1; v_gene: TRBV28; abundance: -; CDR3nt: TGTGCCAGCGCAAGGACAGGGGTAAACTATGGCTACACCTTC; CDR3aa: CASARTGVNYGYTF
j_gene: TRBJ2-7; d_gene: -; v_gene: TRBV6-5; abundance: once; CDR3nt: TGTGCCAGCAGTTGGCTTACCTCCTCCTACGAGCAGTACTTC; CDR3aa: CASSWLTSSYEQYF
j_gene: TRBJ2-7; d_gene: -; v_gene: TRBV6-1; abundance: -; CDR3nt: TGTGCCAGCAGTCGACTGGTTTGGGAGCAGTACTTC; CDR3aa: CASSRLVWEQYF
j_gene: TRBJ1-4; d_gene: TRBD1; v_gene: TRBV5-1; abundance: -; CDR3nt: TGCGCCAGCAGCGCGACAGGGGGTGCAACTAATGAAAAACTGTTTTTT; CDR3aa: CASSATGGATNEKLFF
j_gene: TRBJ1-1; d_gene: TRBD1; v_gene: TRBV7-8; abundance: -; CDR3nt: TGTGCCAGCAGCCCCCCCCGGGACAGGGACACTGAAGCTTTCTTT; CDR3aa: CASSPPRDRDTEAFF
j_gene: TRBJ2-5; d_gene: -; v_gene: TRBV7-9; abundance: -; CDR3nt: TGTGCCAGCACGTCCTCGGTAGGAGCCTGGACCAGCGATGGAGAGACCCAGTACTTC; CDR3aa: CASTSSVGAWTSDGETQYF